This T cell receptor beta chain came from a study of blood T cells in healthy people across ages. The authors ran a second PCR of roughly 7 to 11 cycles using a sample-barcoded 5' primer and a J-beta primer mix. MiXCR was run by TCRdb on the 5' RACE reads, yielding one entry per CDR3 protein. The sample lists 750,000 to 850,000 distinct CDR3 sequences, roughly 25% seen once, with roughly 3.8% in the top ten. V dropped 4 bases and J dropped 5 bases, with 8 bases sitting between them. Germline assignment: CDR1 SEHNR and CDR2 FQNEAQ (reference sequence). The CDR3 consists of 12 residues. The sample was also reused in another study, on T cells of mothers and their children. That paper adds: When mothers and children were related, their normalized repertoire overlap, which was always slightly higher, did not differ significantly from that of unrelated pairs.

The genes are TRBV7-9 and TRBJ2-5; no firm D call. The sequence was obtained from a boy under 18 in good health. Sample: blood. The CDR3: CASSYPAETQYF. CDR3 DNA sequence: TGTGCCAGCAGCTACCCCGCGGAGACCCAGTACTTC. The full variable domain, rest sourced from reference TRBV7-9 and TRBJ2-5, is DTGVSQNPRHKITKRGQNVTFRCDPISEHNRLYWYRQTLGQGPEFLTYFQNEAQLEKSRLLSDRFSAERPKGSFSTLEIQRTEQGDSAMYLCASSYPAETQYFGPGTRLLVL.